One and the same sample provided the 10 T cell receptor beta chains below, sequenced in a study of blood T cell repertoires in COVID-19. Libraries were prepared by immunoSEQ multiplex PCR; TCRdb keeps only in-frame clonotypes and omits some of them. The table has over 200,000 clones, over 75% seen once; the top ten hold under 2.5%. Sequencing used peripheral blood. These receptor sequences come from a middle-aged man with active or convalescent COVID-19.

This clone is a singleton in its sample. J is TRBJ1-5 and V is TRBV28, with 7 bases that match TRBD1. V was pared by 7 bases and J by 4 bases, with 13 bases of the junction left unmatched. Germline V gene sequence: CDR1 MDHEN, CDR2 SYDVKM. The CDR3 runs 16 residues. CDR3 nucleotide sequence: TGTGCCAGCATGCTAAGGGGGCTACGTCGGAATCAGCCCCAGCATTTT. Encoded protein: CASMLRGLRRNQPQHF.

This chain joins TRBV2 and TRBJ2-3; D is possibly TRBD1 (6 bases). This CDR3 has 16 amino acids. Germline CDR1 SNHLY, CDR2 FYNNEI. V was trimmed by 3 bases and J by 0 bases, leaving 13 bases between them. The CDR3, as DNA: TGTGCCAGCAGTGAGGGACACCTAAGTAGCACAGATACGCAGTATTTT. It translates to CASSEGHLSSTDTQYF.

The chain couples TRBV11-2 to TRBJ1-2; D gene uncertain. Trimming removed 4 bases from V and 2 bases from J, with 20 bases in between. The CDR3 is 17 amino acids. In germline, CDR1 is SGHAT, CDR2 FQNNGV. The chain's CDR3 is CASSSTDTTATNYGYTF. The CDR3 DNA sequence: TGTGCCAGCAGCTCCACAGATACAACCGCGACGAACTATGGCTACACCTTC.

In its sample, this clone was seen a few times. The chain combines TRBV2 with TRBJ2-7; maybe TRBD2 (6 bases). Looked up from germline, CDR1 is SNHLY and CDR2 is FYNNEI. The CDR3 loop spans 15 amino acids. V was cut by 5 bases and J by 6 bases, with 20 bases left in between. The CDR3 DNA sequence: TGTGCCAGCAGTCTTCGGGACTCGGTAGAGGCCGAGCAGTACTTC. This codes for CASSLRDSVEAEQYF.

The chain recombines TRBV7-3 with TRBJ1-1; D is undetermined. The V gene's germline CDR1 is SGHTA and CDR2 FQGTGA. Trimming shortened V by 2 bases and J by 0 bases, and 7 bases separated the two germline ends. There are 14 residues in the CDR3. CDR3 sequence reads: CASSLGRVNTEAFF. The DNA for the CDR3 is TGTGCCAGCAGCTTAGGGAGGGTGAACACTGAAGCTTTCTTT.

The chain couples TRBV5-4 to TRBJ1-6; the D gene is possibly TRBD1 (5 bases). The CDR3 is 16 residues long. The germline CDR1 and CDR2 sequences are SGHNT and YYREEE (reference sequence). V was cut by 3 bases and J by 10 bases, with 20 bases left in between. The CDR3 region is CASSWGGRQWISPLHF. The CDR3 DNA reads TGTGCCAGCAGCTGGGGGGGTAGGCAATGGATATCACCCCTCCACTTT.

The rearrangement uses TRBV5-4 and TRBJ1-6; 7 bases align to TRBD1. The length of the CDR3 is 15 residues. With 4 bases clipped from V and 5 bases from J, the junction kept 6 bases outside the gene matches. The V gene's germline CDR1 is SGHNT and CDR2 YYREEE (reference sequence). The CDR3 region has the DNA TGTGCCAGCAGCCTGGAGGGGGCCCATAATTCACCCCTCCACTTT. Translating gives CASSLEGAHNSPLHF. Full variable domain (outside the CDR3, taken from reference TRBV5-4 and TRBJ1-6): ETGVTQSPTHLIKTRGQQVTLRCSSQSGHNTVSWYQQALGQGPQFIFQYYREEENGRGNFPPRFSGLQFPNYSSELNVNALELDDSALYLCASSLEGAHNSPLHFGNGTRLTVT.

The chain joins TRBV6-6 to TRBJ1-1, with a tentative D call TRBD1 (5 bases). Trimming cost V 6 bases and J 0 bases, with 11 bases left between them. Per germline, CDR1 MNHNY and CDR2 SVGAGI (reference sequence). The CDR3 is made up of 14 amino acids. Here the CDR3 DNA reads TGTGCCAGCAGGGGGCCTCCTATGAACACTGAAGCTTTCTTT. Its protein is CASRGPPMNTEAFF.

The chain combines TRBV27 with TRBJ2-5, with D possibly matching TRBD1 (6 bases). Looked up from germline, CDR1 is MNHEY and CDR2 is SMNVEV (reference sequence). The CDR3 totals 13 residues. Trimming pared 5 bases from V and 4 bases from J, leaving 11 bases between. CDR3 sequence reads: CASSEDSGETQYF. DNA for the CDR3: TGTGCCAGCAGTGAGGACAGTGGAGAGACCCAGTACTTC.

This rearrangement joins TRBV9 to TRBJ1-1; the D is unclear. With 0 bases removed from V and 2 bases from J, the gap between germline ends came to 8 bases. The CDR3 spans 14 residues. Germline-derived CDR1 and CDR2 are SGDLS and YYNGEE. The DNA for the CDR3 is TGTGCCAGCAGCGTAGGCAGACTTAACACTGAAGCTTTCTTT. Translated, it gives CASSVGRLNTEAFF.